This T cell receptor beta chain derives from a study of tissue T cells after allogeneic stem cell transplantation. A few counts support this clone. Generated by immunoSEQ multiplex PCR, the TCRdb table keeps only in-frame clones and is missing some. Of about 9,100 clones in the sample, more than 55% were seen once. Trimming stripped 5 bases from V and 6 bases from J, with 16 bases between. This CDR3 contains 15 residues. Germline V gene data show CDR1 as SGHTA and CDR2 as FQGNSA. The source of this sequence is an older female donor with lung cancer. This material consisted of tissue from the jejunum, taken at autopsy. The chain has TRBV7-2 and TRBJ2-2; D uncertain. Written as DNA, the CDR3 is TGTGCCAGCAGCGTCGCAGGTTTTGGGGCCGGGGAGCTGTTTTTT. Its translation: CASSVAGFGAGELFF.